Here is one TCR beta chain with its context. The antigen it recognizes is unknown. Base-call qualities are not available, and no considerably larger clone is one nucleotide away. The method behind the library was the immunoSEQ multiplex PCR assay. A mixture of 60 forward primers for TCR Vbeta segments and 13 reverse primers for TCR Jbeta segments was used in the multiplex PCR. The CDR3 region of rearranged TCR beta genes was amplified from genomic DNA by a multiplex PCR assay. On the Illumina HiSeq System, the amplified TCR beta libraries were sequenced as 87-base-pair reads. In the authors' own workflow: A later analysis counted some 80 million unique TCR beta chains across the 550 to 700 repertoires, and some 11 million of these chains were shared by at least two donors. Raw reads were error-corrected and collapsed into unique sequences by a nearest-neighbor algorithm in which closely related sequences were merged to remove PCR and sequencing errors. V, D and J gene segments were assigned by aligning CDR3 sequences to IMGT reference sequences. Each retained sequence needed at least a six-nucleotide match to both a V gene segment and a J gene segment. A rearrangement was called productive if the CDR3 had no stop codons and remained in frame with V and J, and every other rearrangement was called non-productive. Following IMGT convention, CDR3 was defined as the stretch from the second conserved V-encoded cysteine to the conserved J-encoded phenylalanine. Sequences without an unambiguous match to a single V gene segment were excluded from the earlier analysis of approximately 600 of the donors. An earlier analysis of approximately 590 of the donors classified V segments as functional when productive rearrangements were above 56.7% and as segregating when the standard deviation between donors was above 5%. A statistical classification framework was built to diagnose cytomegalovirus status from the catalog of TCR beta chain sequences. A later analysis assigned V and J genes by comparing TCR nucleotide sequences with IMGT/GENE-DB human TR gene sequences. Using the TCRdist pipeline, a later analysis assigned CDR3 sequences along with most-parsimonious VDJ recombination scenarios. A later analysis defined each TCR beta chain by its CDR3 amino acid sequence plus V-gene family, and excluded reads lacking a unique V-gene family. As a way to deal with suspected cross-contamination and a sequencing artifact, a later analysis dropped 640 or so nucleotide sequences that were highly shared and had low generation probability. For each public chain, a later analysis derived a clonal expansion index from normalized ranks of inferred template counts within each repertoire. In a later analysis, generation probabilities were computed with a VDJ recombination model fitted to out-of-frame rearrangements, and the resulting probabilities were checked against IGoR. In a later analysis, hypergeometric tests were used to score TCR-TCR, TCR-HLA and TCR-CMV co-occurrence, with a repertoire-size bias correction applied to TCR pairs. False discovery rates were estimated in a later analysis by permuting HLA or CMV assignments 20 times. In a later analysis, co-occurring TCRs were grouped with DBSCAN, and TCRdist sequence similarity was added when clustering was performed within HLA-allele-positive subsets. Repertoires with fewer than 30,000 or more than 120,000 public chains, plus five repertoires with anomalous nucleotide sharing, were excluded from co-occurrence clustering. TCRdb holds this immuneACCESS table with in-frame rearrangements only. Some clones are missing; in checked studies, unresolved V genes explain under half, and the rest has no known cause. V and J calls and clone size are copied from that table; D and trimming were computed from the DNA. A total of more than 100,000 clones appear in this sample, approximately 87% of them only once. 5.2% of the sample goes to the ten largest clones.

The cohort comprised some 730 healthy bone marrow donors. At the time of sampling, every cohort member was nominally healthy, though immune exposures that went unrecorded were likely present. The donor tested CMV seronegative, placing the donor among the 350 or so seronegative members of the cohort. Every donor gave a peripheral blood sample, and the peripheral blood mononuclear cells from that sample were used for TCR beta sequencing. Genomic DNA was extracted from the blood cell samples with the Qiagen DNeasy Blood Extraction Kit. From its cysteine to its phenylalanine, the CDR3 spans 13 amino acids. The retained sequence is limited to the CDR3, 39 bases, with the frame set at the first base. CDR1 and CDR2, looked up from the germline V gene, are MNHEY and SVGAGI. Trimming removed 3 bases from V and 5 bases from J; the gene matches leave 4 bases unexplained. The source of the sample is a study of cytomegalovirus exposure and HLA in healthy donors (TCRdb year 2017). Turning to the overall study: An earlier analysis of 587 of the donors reported 276 Gb of sequence data and around 110 million unique TCR beta sequences obtained from 150 million to 200 million T cells. In an earlier analysis of over 550 of the donors, high-throughput TCR beta sequencing was used to judge whether each TCR beta V gene segment behaved as functional or pseudogenic. Among 398 genotyped donors of the cohort, an average of roughly 240,000 unique TCR beta nucleotide sequences were sequenced per donor, around 18% of them non-productive. Every discovery cohort repertoire had been produced on one sequencing platform. A separate validation cohort of some 130 different subjects was used in addition to the roughly 640-subject first cohort. Donor age, sex, ethnicity and CMV serostatus were compiled together with the repertoire data. The study combined high-throughput TCR immunosequencing, statistical association of individual TCRs with disease status, and machine learning to predict cytomegalovirus infection status. The study used immunosequencing to profile the T cell repertoires of approximately 650 subjects and linked those repertoires to cytomegalovirus serostatus. Genome-wide SNP genotypes for about 60% of the 666 donors were used in a later genetic analysis, which treated that subset as a discovery cohort. The genetic ancestry cluster associated with self-reported Caucasian donors included over 80% of the approximately 400 genotyped donors. The study aimed to test whether cataloging public T cell receptors could reveal signatures of past pathogen exposure. An early release covering roughly 640 HLA-typed donors comprised approximately 290 gigabases of sequencing data and roughly 86 million unique TCR sequences. Because of strong linkage in the cohort, roughly five DR-DQ haplotypes were treated as single units for association and clustering. Rather than drawing on any new phenotypic data, the later analysis identified candidate immune exposures from TCR beta sequences and the way those sequences occurred across donors. HLA typing covered class I and class II loci at four-digit resolution. Typing coverage varied by locus: about 620-640 donors for A, B, C, DRB1 and DQB1; around 560 for DQA1; about 590 for DPA1; around 450 for DPB1. In a later analysis, previously published TCR beta repertoires from 670 or so donors were re-analyzed and high-resolution HLA genotyping was added so that TCR occurrence patterns could be studied. The study at large found these results: Some IMGT-functional V segments, including TRBV6-2 and TRBV6-3, could not be distinguished by the 87-base-pair reads and were therefore excluded. Compared with equally common non-associated chains, HLA-associated TCR beta chains in a later analysis were more clonally expanded and had lower generation probabilities. A few of the identified cytomegalovirus-associated TCR beta chains were confirmed in vitro to be specific for cytomegalovirus antigens. HLA typing was unavailable for some donors at each locus, so association tests used only the typed subset. The study listed 164 TCR beta chains as associated with cytomegalovirus. Some 15 rarely observed V segments, including chromosome 9 orphons, were excluded from the earlier analysis of a few hundred of the donors because counts were too low. Immune exposure information for the cohort was limited to CMV serostatus. Only TCR beta chains were sequenced in this cohort, and the absence of alpha or paired-chain data limited detectable features. Linkage disequilibrium might explain the correlated functional status among segregating V segments, but an unknown experimental factor could not be excluded. A further reported finding was that TCR beta sequences accurately predicted the HLA-A and HLA-B alleles for most subjects in the first cohort. When HLA alleles, especially DR and DQ, strongly co-occurred, TCR associations were difficult to assign to individual alleles. Most TCR sequences were observed very rarely across donors, whereas some public TCRs were present in many individuals. In a later genetic analysis, fewer N-insertions in productive TCRs were reported among donors in an Asian-associated ancestry cluster than the roughly 700-donor mean. The authors suggested that the approach could potentially be generalized to other disease states and immunological phenotypes. A later analysis reported that several top co-occurrence clusters appeared linked to parvovirus B19, influenza, CMV and Epstein-Barr virus. The sequencing pipeline was judged likely to have produced a cluster of highly shared sequence variants as a technical artifact. V-gene and J-gene trimming of TCR beta chains was associated with a missense DCLRE1C variant in a later genetic analysis, and the association was replicated in an independent cohort. According to a later analysis, most CMV-associated TCR beta chains appeared to be HLA-restricted, and the HLA associations seemed to be driven largely by CMV exposure. An earlier analysis of approximately 600 of the donors showed that most TCR beta V segments appeared in productive rearrangements either about 90% or about 30% of the time, which broadly matched IMGT annotations. Specific HLA alleles were associated with about 17,000 TCR beta sequences at a false discovery rate of 0.05 in a later analysis. Presence/absence analyses assumed roughly uniform sequencing depth across donors, an assumption that may not hold. In a later analysis, the rate of TCR association differed among HLA loci, with DRB1 alleles having the most associated TCRs and HLA-C alleles having the fewest. The classifier was reported to diagnose cytomegalovirus status with high specificity and sensitivity in both the original cohort and the validation cohort.

The sequenced sample was PBMCs. This receptor was obtained from a woman aged 25-40 years in good health and CMV-seronegative. The chain is encoded by TRBV6-5 joined to TRBJ2-7; TRBD1 aligns with 7 central bases. The DNA sequence is TGTGCCAGCAGTTATGACAGGGTAAACGAGCAGTACTTC. It translates to CASSYDRVNEQYF.